This T cell receptor beta chain was identified in a study of patients and donors after allogeneic stem cell transplantation. TCRdb processed the RT-PCR reads anew with MiXCR; each CDR3 protein has one entry. The repertoire includes 190,000 or so distinct CDR3 sequences, around two fifths of them detected once, and 33% sits in the top ten. Trimming took 5 bases from V and 3 from J; bases not matched to a gene: 10. The length of the CDR3 is 16 residues. Germline assignment: CDR1 SEHNR and CDR2 FQNEAQ (reference sequence). The specimen was blood, either unsorted or a sorted T cell fraction (not recorded which). The sequence came from a human donor who was either an allogeneic HSCT recipient or a stem cell or donor lymphocyte infusion donor (not recorded which). It is not recorded whose cells these are; they may come from a transplant donor. V gene TRBV7-9 combines with J gene TRBJ1-1; TRBD1 aligns across 9 bases. CDR3 protein: CASSKDRGLEDTEAFF. Here the CDR3 DNA reads TGTGCCAGCAGCAAAGACAGGGGGTTGGAGGACACTGAAGCTTTCTTT.